The sequence of this T cell receptor (beta chain) was determined in a study of T cell responses to AZD1222 COVID-19 vaccine. The method was immunoSEQ multiplex PCR; TCRdb's version includes in-frame clones alone and lacks a portion of them. Of 110,000 to 150,000 clones in the sample, approximately 93% were seen once. Comment on this clone: Its antigen is unidentified.

This CDR3 is 14 amino acids long. CDR1 and CDR2 (germline): SNHLY, FYNNEI. V lost 7 bases and J lost 0, with 12 bases in between. The study's findings and limits: Donor demographics were predominantly white British with a female majority; clonal diversity may be underestimated. Only a handful of AZD1222 recipients, roughly six in all, had baseline seropositivity. Researchers took repertoire samples only after the peak T cell response had come.

The sequences come from peripheral blood, collected on day 0 of MenACWY control vaccination. This chain joins TRBV2 and TRBJ1-1; D is undetermined. The TCR originated in an adult in good health. The CDR3 DNA reads TGTGCCAGCATTGATGGCGTTATGAACACTGAAGCTTTCTTT. Protein sequence: CASIDGVMNTEAFF.